This T cell receptor (beta chain) was captured by sequencing in a study of blood T cell repertoires in COVID-19. Study at large: COVID-19 samples collected from the United States, Italy and Spain covered acute and convalescent phases. Sample material is recorded as cDNA or gDNA derived from T cells, B-cell-depleted T cells, or PBMCs.

Source study methods: The assay estimated nucleated cells by amplifying reference gene primers. Profiling relied on immunoSEQ multiplex PCR, and the TCRdb table lists in-frame clones only, not all of them. V, J and clone size were drawn from that table, and D and trimming were deduced from the DNA. The sample lists 140,000 or so clones, almost 80% occurring once. A remark on this clone: The junction departs from germline at one end; a sequencing error may be responsible.

CDR1 is SSHAT and CDR2 is FNYEAQ in the germline V gene (reference sequence). This CDR3 is 13 amino acids long. The sequence was collected from a middle-aged man with active or convalescent COVID-19. The chain recombines TRBV7-7 with TRBJ2-7; no firm D call. The sequenced material came from peripheral blood. The CDR3 is CASSLQPESEQYF. The CDR3 DNA is TGTGCTAGCAGCCTACAGCCCGAGAGCGAGCAGTACTTC.